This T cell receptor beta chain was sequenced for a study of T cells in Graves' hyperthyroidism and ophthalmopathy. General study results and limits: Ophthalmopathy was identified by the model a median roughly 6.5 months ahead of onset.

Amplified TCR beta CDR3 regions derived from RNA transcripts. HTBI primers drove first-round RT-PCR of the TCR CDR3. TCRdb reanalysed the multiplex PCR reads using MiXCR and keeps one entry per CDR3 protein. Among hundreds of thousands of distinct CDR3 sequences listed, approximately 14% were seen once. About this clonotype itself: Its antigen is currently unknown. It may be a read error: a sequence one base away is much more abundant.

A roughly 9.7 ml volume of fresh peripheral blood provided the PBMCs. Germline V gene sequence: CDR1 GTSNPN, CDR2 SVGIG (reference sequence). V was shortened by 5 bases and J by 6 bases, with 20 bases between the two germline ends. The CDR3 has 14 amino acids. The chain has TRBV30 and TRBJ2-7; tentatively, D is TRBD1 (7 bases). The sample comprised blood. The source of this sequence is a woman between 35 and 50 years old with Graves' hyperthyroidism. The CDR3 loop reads CAWAGTDFLAEQYF. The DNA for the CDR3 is TGTGCCTGGGCGGGGACAGACTTCCTCGCCGAGCAGTACTTC.